This T cell receptor (beta chain) comes out of a study of molecular identifiers for immune sequencing clone quantification. Study-level points and caveats: A shared barcode on identical TCR molecules could lead to underestimated sizes for highly expanded clones.

Each CDR3 protein gets one entry after TCRdb re-called the PCR reads with MiXCR. The sample yields 600,000 to 650,000 distinct CDR3 sequences, just under 20% seen once. In germline, CDR1 is MNHNY, CDR2 SVGAGI (reference sequence). The CDR3 spans 13 residues. V lost 2 bases, J lost 4 bases, and 8 bases lay in between. Naive CD8 T cells were sorted as CD8+CD4-CCR7+CD45RA+. This clonotype was seen at least ten times. Its cognate antigen is unknown. Sequencing was performed on naive CD8+ T cells from blood, with Jurkat cell RNA spiked in. Subset described: FACS-sorted CD8+CD4-CCR7+CD45RA+ naive T cells. V usage is TRBV6-6 and J usage is TRBJ2-5; D uncertain. This clonotype was obtained from a human donor in good health. Some libraries in this study had Jurkat cell RNA spiked in. CDR3 region: CASSYDTRETQYF. In DNA, the CDR3 is TGTGCCAGCAGTTACGACACCAGAGAGACCCAGTACTTC.